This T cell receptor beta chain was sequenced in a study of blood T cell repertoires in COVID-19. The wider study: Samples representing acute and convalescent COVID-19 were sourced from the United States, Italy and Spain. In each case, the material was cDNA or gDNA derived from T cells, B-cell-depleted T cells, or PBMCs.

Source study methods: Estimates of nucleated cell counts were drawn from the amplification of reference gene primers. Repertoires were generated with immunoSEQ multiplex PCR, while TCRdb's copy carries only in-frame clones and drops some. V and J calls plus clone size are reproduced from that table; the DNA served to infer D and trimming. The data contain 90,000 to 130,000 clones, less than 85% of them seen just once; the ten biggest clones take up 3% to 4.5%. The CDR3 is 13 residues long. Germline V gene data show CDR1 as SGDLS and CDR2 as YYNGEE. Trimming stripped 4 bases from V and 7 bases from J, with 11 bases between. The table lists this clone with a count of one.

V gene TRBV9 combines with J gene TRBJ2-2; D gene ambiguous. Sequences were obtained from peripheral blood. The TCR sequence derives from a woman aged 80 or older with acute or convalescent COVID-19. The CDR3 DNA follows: TGTGCCAGCAGCTCCGGGTCTCTCGGGGAGCTGTTTTTT. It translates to CASSSGSLGELFF.